This record concerns one T cell receptor beta chain sequence. The data were obtained in a study of OX40 agonist ivuxolimab in advanced cancers. Study at large: Ivuxolimab, an antibody that agonizes OX40 (CD134), was administered to the patients.

TCRdb keeps only in-frame clones here, not all; method: immunoSEQ multiplex PCR. The sample yields some 85,000 clones, about nine tenths seen once. Trimming removed 4 bases from V and 3 bases from J; junction bases left unmatched: 6. The germline gives CDR1 SGHNT, CDR2 YENEEA. There are 16 residues in the CDR3. The receptor's source is an adult with an advanced solid tumor such as melanoma, head and neck, liver or kidney cancer. J is TRBJ2-1 and V is TRBV11-3; 10 positions agree with TRBD2. The sequencing used CD4+ or CD8+ T cells sorted from blood, collected in a trial of the OX40 agonist ivuxolimab. In nucleotides, the CDR3 is TGTGCCAGCAGCTCCGGTCTAGCGGGGGTCTACAATGAGCAGTTCTTC. Its translation is CASSSGLAGVYNEQFF. The whole variable domain, remainder taken from reference TRBV11-3 and TRBJ2-1, is EAGVVQSPRYKIIEKKQPVAFWCNPISGHNTLYWYLQNLGQGPELLIRYENEEAVDDSQLPKDRFSAERLKGVDSTLKIQPAELGDSAVYLCASSSGLAGVYNEQFFGPGTRLTVL.